What follows are 15 T cell receptor beta chains derived from one specimen sequenced in a study of cytomegalovirus exposure and HLA in healthy donors. Sequencing was performed with immunoSEQ multiplex PCR; in TCRdb, only in-frame clones are kept and a portion is missing. This sample carries under 150,000 clones, 84% of them seen once, and the ten largest clones take around 1.4%. The sample consisted of PBMCs. The receptors originated from a woman in her twenties or thirties in good health and CMV-seronegative.

In nucleotides, the CDR3 is TGTGCCAGCAGACTACTTAGGAAGGACTATGGCTACACCTTC. As protein: CASRLLRKDYGYTF. This chain connects TRBV2 to TRBJ1-2; D remains ambiguous. This CDR3 comprises 14 residues. The germline V and J ends were trimmed by 6 bases and 3 bases, with 14 bases remaining between them. Germline assignment: CDR1 SNHLY and CDR2 FYNNEI. Full variable domain (missing parts from reference TRBV2 and TRBJ1-2): EPEVTQTPSHQVTQMGQEVILRCVPISNHLYFYWYRQILGQKVEFLVSFYNNEISEKSEIFDDQFSVERPDGSNFTLKIRSTKLEDSAMYFCASRLLRKDYGYTFGSGTRLTVV.

The chain uses TRBV7-8 and TRBJ2-6; 8 bases fit TRBD1. Germline V gene data show CDR1 as SGHVS and CDR2 as FQNEAQ. The CDR3 runs 17 residues. Germline trimming cut 6 bases from V and 4 bases from J; bases unmatched to any gene: 11. The CDR3 spells CASSSPRGLGGANVLTF. CDR3 DNA: TGTGCCAGCAGTTCCCCCAGGGGGCTGGGAGGGGCCAACGTCCTGACTTTC.

The V gene is TRBV25-1, the J gene TRBJ1-3, with TRBD1 as a possible D gene (6 bases). The CDR3 runs 16 residues. Germline values: CDR1 MGHDK, CDR2 SYGVNS. Trimming took 3 bases from V and 0 from J, leaving 12 bases between them. The CDR3 DNA follows: TGTGCCAGCAGTGACCCCGAACAGGGCTCTGGAAACACCATATATTTT. It encodes CASSDPEQGSGNTIYF.

J is TRBJ2-7 and V is TRBV5-1; D gene ambiguous. V was shortened by 0 bases and J by 4 bases, with 14 bases between the two germline ends. The CDR3 has 15 residues. Germline lookup yields CDR1 SGHRS and CDR2 YFSETQ. The CDR3 DNA reads as TGCGCCAGCAGCTTGGTGGCGGAACCCGTATACGAGCAGTACTTC. This translates into CASSLVAEPVYEQYF.

Here the CDR3 DNA reads TGTGCCAGCGGGGCAACCACAGGGTCCTACGAGCAGTACTTC. Amino acid sequence: CASGATTGSYEQYF. The chain employs TRBV2 and TRBJ2-7, with D perhaps matching TRBD1 (6 bases). Trimming pared 8 bases from V and 1 base from J, leaving 15 bases between. Germline V gives CDR1 SNHLY, CDR2 FYNNEI. This CDR3 spans 14 amino acids.

The V and J genes are TRBV18 and TRBJ2-5, with 7 bases lining up with TRBD1. This CDR3 has 14 amino acids. CDR1 KGHSH and CDR2 LQKENI come from the germline V gene. V lost 3 bases, J lost 2 bases, and 3 bases stayed unmatched. DNA of the CDR3: TGTGCCAGCTCACCCCGGGACAGACAAGAGACCCAGTACTTC. It is translated as CASSPRDRQETQYF. The full variable domain, its missing parts supplied by reference TRBV18 and TRBJ2-5, is NAGVMQNPRHLVRRRGQEARLRCSPMKGHSHVYWYRQLPEEGLKFMVYLQKENIIDESGMPKERFSAEFPKEGPSILRIQQVVRGDSAAYFCASSPRDRQETQYFGPGTRLLVL.

This clone was counted a few times. The J gene is TRBJ2-7, the V gene TRBV5-1; TRBD2 matches 12 bases. The CDR3 runs 14 residues. Germline-derived CDR1 and CDR2 are SGHRS and YFSETQ. The V gene end was trimmed by 8 bases and the J gene end by 0 bases; junction bases not matched to a gene: 3. The CDR3 coding sequence is TGCGCCAGTTCTAGCGGGGGGGCCTCCTACGAGCAGTACTTC. Its protein is CASSSGGASYEQYF.

The V gene is TRBV7-9, the J gene TRBJ2-7; a possible D gene is TRBD1 (5 bases). This CDR3 is built from 16 residues. Trimming stripped 2 bases from V and 5 bases from J, with 19 bases between. Per the germline V gene, CDR1 is SEHNR and CDR2 is FQNEAQ (reference sequence). In DNA, the CDR3 is TGTGCCAGCAGCTTACCGTACCCGTATCAGGGTGACGAGCAGTACTTC. Protein sequence: CASSLPYPYQGDEQYF.

J is TRBJ2-7 and V is TRBV7-9; D might be TRBD1 (7 bases). The CDR3 runs 13 residues. Germline V CDR1 and CDR2: SEHNR, FQNEAQ (reference sequence). V lost 5 bases and J 5 bases, leaving 13 bases between the germline ends. Here the CDR3 DNA reads TGTGCCAGCAGCCGCGGGACAGTCCACGAGCAGTACTTC. It yields the protein CASSRGTVHEQYF.

The chain combines TRBV5-1 with TRBJ1-1; D remains unclear. The CDR3 has 15 amino acids. The V gene's germline CDR1 is SGHRS and CDR2 YFSETQ. With 4 bases removed from V and 1 base from J, the gap between germline ends came to 14 bases. CDR3 DNA: TGCGCCAGCAGCCCGGAGGGCACGAAGAACACTGAAGCTTTCTTT. It codes for CASSPEGTKNTEAFF.

This chain links TRBV5-6 with TRBJ2-1; TRBD2 is a possible D gene (6 bases). The CDR3 runs to 17 residues. The ends were cut back, 4 bases at V and 12 bases at J, with 29 bases in the middle. Germline V lookup: CDR1 SGHDT, CDR2 YYEEEE. CDR3: CASSGGSADNFVLGQFF. In DNA form, the CDR3 reads TGTGCCAGCAGCGGAGGGTCAGCAGATAACTTCGTCCTTGGGCAGTTCTTC.

A note on this clone: The sample has other DNA sequences that encode this CDR3 too. The chain carries TRBV10-3 and TRBJ2-2; 8 bases fit TRBD1. CDR1 and CDR2 (germline): ENHRY, SYGVKD. The CDR3 length is 14 residues. V lost 6 bases to trimming and J lost 1 base; unmatched junction nucleotides: 1. The CDR3 DNA follows: TGTGCCATCAGAGGGACAGGGAACACCGGGGAGCTGTTTTTT. Translation gives CAIRGTGNTGELFF.

This chain uses TRBV9 with TRBJ1-1; no definite D call. CDR1 SGDLS and CDR2 YYNGEE come from the germline V gene. V was shortened by 0 bases and J by 5 bases, with 14 bases between the two germline ends. CDR3 size: 15 residues. The CDR3 bases are TGTGCCAGCAGCGTAGCACCCACCCGGGGAACTGAAGCTTTCTTT. This codes for CASSVAPTRGTEAFF. Together with reference TRBV9 and TRBJ1-1, the CDR3 gives the full variable domain: DSGVTQTPKHLITATGQRVTLRCSPRSGDLSVYWYQQSLDQGLQFLIQYYNGEERAKGNILERFSAQQFPDLHSELNLSSLELGDSALYFCASSVAPTRGTEAFFGQGTRLTVV.

The V call is TRBV6-6, the J call TRBJ1-2; 8 nucleotides agree with TRBD1. After removal of 5 bases from V and 7 bases from J, the junction contained 3 bases not matched to a gene. The CDR3 loop spans 12 amino acids. The germline V gene has CDR1 MNHNY and CDR2 SVGAGI (reference sequence). CDR3 region: CASSGTGGGYTF. The CDR3 nucleotides read TGTGCCAGCAGTGGCACAGGGGGTGGCTACACCTTC.

V usage is TRBV4-1 and J usage is TRBJ2-5; TRBD2 matches at 7 bases. V lost 1 base to trimming and J lost 2 bases; unmatched junction nucleotides: 7. Per the germline V gene, CDR1 is MGHRA and CDR2 is YSYEKL. CDR3 length: 16 amino acids. The CDR3 DNA is TGCGCCAGCAGCCAAGCCGCCTCCGGGGGGCAAGAGACCCAGTACTTC. Protein product: CASSQAASGGQETQYF.